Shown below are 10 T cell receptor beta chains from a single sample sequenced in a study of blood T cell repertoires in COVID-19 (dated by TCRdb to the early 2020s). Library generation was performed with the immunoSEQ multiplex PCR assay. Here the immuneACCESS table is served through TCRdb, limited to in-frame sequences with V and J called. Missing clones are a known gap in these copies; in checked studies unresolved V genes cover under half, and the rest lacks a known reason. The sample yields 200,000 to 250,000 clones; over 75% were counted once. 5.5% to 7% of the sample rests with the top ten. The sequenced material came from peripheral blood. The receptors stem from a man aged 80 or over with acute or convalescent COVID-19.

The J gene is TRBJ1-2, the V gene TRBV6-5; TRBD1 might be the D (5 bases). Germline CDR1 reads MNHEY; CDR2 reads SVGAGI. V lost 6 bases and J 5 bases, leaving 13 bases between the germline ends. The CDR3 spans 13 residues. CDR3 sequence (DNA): TGTGCCAGCAGAGCAGGGTTTGGGTATGGCTACACCTTC. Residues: CASRAGFGYGYTF.

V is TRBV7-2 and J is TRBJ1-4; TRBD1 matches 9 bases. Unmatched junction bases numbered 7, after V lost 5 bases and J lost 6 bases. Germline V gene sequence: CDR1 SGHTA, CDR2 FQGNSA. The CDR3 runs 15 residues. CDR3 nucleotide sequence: TGTGCCAGCAGCATGACAGGGGGGATAGATGAAAAACTGTTTTTT. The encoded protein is CASSMTGGIDEKLFF.

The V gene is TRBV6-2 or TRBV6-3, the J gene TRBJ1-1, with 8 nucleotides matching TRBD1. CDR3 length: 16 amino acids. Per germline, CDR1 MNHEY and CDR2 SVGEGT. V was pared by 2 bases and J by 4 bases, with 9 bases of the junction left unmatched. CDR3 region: CASSYHWGQGATEAFF. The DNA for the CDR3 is TGTGCCAGCAGTTACCACTGGGGGCAGGGGGCCACTGAAGCTTTCTTT.

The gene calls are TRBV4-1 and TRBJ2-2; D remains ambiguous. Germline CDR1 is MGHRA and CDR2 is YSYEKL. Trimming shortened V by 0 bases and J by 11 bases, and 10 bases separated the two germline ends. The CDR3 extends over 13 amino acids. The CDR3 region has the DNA TGCGCCAGCAGCCAAGATCTCCTCGGTGAGCTGTTTTTT. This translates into CASSQDLLGELFF.

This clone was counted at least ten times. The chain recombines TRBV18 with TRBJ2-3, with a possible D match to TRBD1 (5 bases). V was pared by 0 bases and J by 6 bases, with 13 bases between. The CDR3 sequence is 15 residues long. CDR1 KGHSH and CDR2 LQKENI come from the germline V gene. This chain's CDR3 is CASSPPLGHLDTQYF. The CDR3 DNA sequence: TGTGCCAGCTCACCACCGTTGGGGCATCTCGATACGCAGTATTTT.

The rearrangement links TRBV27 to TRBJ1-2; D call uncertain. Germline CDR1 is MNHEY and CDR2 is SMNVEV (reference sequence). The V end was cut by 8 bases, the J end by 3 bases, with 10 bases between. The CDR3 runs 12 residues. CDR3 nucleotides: TGTGCCAGCTACAGAGTAGACTATGGCTACACCTTC. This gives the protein CASYRVDYGYTF.

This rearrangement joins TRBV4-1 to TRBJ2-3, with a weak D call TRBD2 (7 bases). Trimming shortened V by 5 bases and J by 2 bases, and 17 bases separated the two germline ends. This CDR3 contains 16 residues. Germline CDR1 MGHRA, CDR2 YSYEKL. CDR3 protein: CASSTPGAGVTDTQYF. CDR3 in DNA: TGCGCCAGCAGCACCCCAGGGGCGGGAGTCACAGATACGCAGTATTTT.

This chain's CDR3 is CASSLAVRQNEQYF. In DNA, the CDR3 is TGTGCCAGCAGCTTAGCGGTCCGACAGAACGAGCAGTACTTC. The chain carries TRBV7-2 and TRBJ2-7; weak D call: TRBD1 (5 bases). Germline-derived CDR1 and CDR2 are SGHTA and FQGNSA. The CDR3 spans 14 residues. Trimming stripped 0 bases from V and 5 bases from J, with 11 bases between.

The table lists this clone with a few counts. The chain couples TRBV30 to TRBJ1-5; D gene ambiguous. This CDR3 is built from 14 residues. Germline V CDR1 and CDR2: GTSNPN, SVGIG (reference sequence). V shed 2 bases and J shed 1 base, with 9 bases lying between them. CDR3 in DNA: TGTGCCTGGAGTATCGGGTGGAGCAATCAGCCCCAGCATTTT. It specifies CAWSIGWSNQPQHF.

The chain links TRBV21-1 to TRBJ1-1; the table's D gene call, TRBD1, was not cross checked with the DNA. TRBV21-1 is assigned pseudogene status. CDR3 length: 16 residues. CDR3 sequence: CASSQQGQGAGAEAFF. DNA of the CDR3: TGTGCCAGCAGCCAACAGGGACAGGGGGCAGGGGCTGAAGCTTTCTTT.